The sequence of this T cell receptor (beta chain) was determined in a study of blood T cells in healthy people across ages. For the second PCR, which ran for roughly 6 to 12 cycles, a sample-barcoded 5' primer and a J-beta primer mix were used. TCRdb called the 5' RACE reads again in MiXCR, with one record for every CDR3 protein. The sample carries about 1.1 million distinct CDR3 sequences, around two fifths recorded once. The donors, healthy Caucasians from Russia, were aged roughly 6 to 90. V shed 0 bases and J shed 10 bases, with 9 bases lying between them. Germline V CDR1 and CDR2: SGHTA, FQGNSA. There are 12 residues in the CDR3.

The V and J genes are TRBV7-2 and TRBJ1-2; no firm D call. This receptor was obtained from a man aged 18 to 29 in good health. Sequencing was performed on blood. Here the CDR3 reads CASSLASSIYTF. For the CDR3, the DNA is TGTGCCAGCAGCTTAGCGAGTTCGATCTACACCTTC.